The sequence of this T cell receptor (beta chain) was determined in a study of blood T cell repertoires in COVID-19. Germline CDR1 SGHTS, CDR2 YDEGEE. CDR3 length equals 15 residues. The V and J ends lost 0 bases and 0 bases respectively, with 10 bases between them. TCRdb keeps only in-frame clones here, not all; method: immunoSEQ multiplex PCR. The sample holds 360,000 or so clones, roughly 86% seen once. This clone has at least ten counts. The sequence came from a woman under 40 who had recovered from COVID-19. The rearrangement links TRBV5-8 to TRBJ2-7; the D is unclear. Sequenced input: PBMCs or T cells enriched from blood (not recorded which). The CDR3 is CASSLDGRISYEQYF. As DNA, the CDR3 is TGTGCCAGCAGCTTGGATGGGCGTATCTCCTACGAGCAGTACTTC.